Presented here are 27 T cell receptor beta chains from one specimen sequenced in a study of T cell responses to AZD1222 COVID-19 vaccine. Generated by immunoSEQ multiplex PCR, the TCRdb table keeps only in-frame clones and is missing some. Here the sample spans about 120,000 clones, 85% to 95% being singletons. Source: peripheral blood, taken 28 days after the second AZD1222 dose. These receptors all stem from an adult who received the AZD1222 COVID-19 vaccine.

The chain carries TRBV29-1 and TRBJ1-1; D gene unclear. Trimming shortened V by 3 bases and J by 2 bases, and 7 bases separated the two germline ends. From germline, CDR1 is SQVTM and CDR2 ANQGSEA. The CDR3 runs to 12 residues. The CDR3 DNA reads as TGCAGCGTTGAGCGGGCAAACACTGAAGCTTTCTTT. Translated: CSVERANTEAFF.

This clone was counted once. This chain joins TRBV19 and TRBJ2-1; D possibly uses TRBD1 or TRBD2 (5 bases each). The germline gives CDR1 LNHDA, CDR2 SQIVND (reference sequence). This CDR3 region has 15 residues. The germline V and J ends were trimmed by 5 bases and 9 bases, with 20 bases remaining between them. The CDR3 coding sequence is TGTGCCAGTAGTGATCGGGGACGGGACCAGGCTGAGCAGTTCTTC. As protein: CASSDRGRDQAEQFF.

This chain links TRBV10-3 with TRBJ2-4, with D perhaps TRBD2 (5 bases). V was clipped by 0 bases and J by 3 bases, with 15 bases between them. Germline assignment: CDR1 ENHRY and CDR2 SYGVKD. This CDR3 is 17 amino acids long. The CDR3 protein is CAISESDRGFGKNIQYF. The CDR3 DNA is TGTGCCATCAGTGAGTCGGACCGGGGATTTGGCAAAAACATTCAGTACTTC.

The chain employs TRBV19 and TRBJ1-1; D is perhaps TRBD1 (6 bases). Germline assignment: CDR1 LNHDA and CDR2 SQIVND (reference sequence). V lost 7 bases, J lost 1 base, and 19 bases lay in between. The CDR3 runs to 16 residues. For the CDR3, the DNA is TGTGCCAGTAAACCGTCGTCAGGGGAGTGGAACACTGAAGCTTTCTTT. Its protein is CASKPSSGEWNTEAFF. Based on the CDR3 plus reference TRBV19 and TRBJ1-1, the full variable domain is DGGITQSPKYLFRKEGQNVTLSCEQNLNHDAMYWYRQDPGQGLRLIYYSQIVNDFQKGDIAEGYSVSREKKESFPLTVTSAQKNPTAFYLCASKPSSGEWNTEAFFGQGTRLTVV.

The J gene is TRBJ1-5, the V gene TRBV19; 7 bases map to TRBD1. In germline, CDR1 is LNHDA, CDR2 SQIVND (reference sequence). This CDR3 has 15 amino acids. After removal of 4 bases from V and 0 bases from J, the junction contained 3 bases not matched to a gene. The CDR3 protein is CASSTQGNSNQPQHF. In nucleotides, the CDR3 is TGTGCCAGTAGTACACAGGGGAATAGCAATCAGCCCCAGCATTTT.

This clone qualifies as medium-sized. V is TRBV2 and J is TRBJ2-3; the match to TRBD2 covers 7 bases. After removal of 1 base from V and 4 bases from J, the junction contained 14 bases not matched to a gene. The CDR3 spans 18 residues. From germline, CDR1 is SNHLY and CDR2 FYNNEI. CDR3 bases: TGTGCCAGCAGTGAAGGAGCGGGGATAATCCTAGGGGCAGATACGCAGTATTTT. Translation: CASSEGAGIILGADTQYF.

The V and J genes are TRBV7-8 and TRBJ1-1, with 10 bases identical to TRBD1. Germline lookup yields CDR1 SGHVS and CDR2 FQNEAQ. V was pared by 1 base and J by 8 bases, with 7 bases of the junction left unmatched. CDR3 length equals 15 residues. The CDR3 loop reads CASSLGQPGQGEAFF. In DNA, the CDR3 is TGTGCCAGCAGCTTAGGCCAACCGGGACAGGGGGAAGCTTTCTTT.

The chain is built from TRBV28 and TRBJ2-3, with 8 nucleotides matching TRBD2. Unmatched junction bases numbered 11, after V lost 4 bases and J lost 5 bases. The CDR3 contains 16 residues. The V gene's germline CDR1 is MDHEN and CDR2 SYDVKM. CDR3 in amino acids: CASSSSGTSWVDTQYF. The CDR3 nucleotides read TGTGCCAGCAGTTCCTCCGGGACTAGTTGGGTAGATACGCAGTATTTT.

The CDR3 DNA is TGTGCCAGCAGCCAGGAGGGTAGCGGGAGTGAGCAGTACTTC. Its protein product is CASSQEGSGSEQYF. The rearrangement joins TRBV5-4 to TRBJ2-7; 9 bases agree with TRBD2. Germline CDR1 is SGHNT and CDR2 is YYREEE (reference sequence). V lost 4 bases and J lost 7; bases outside the gene matches: 9. There are 14 residues in the CDR3.

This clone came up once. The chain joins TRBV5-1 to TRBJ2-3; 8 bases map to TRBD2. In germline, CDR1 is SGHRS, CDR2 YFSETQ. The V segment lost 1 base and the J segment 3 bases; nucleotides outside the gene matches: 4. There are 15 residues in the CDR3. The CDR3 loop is CASSLRGGQTDTQYF. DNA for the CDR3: TGCGCCAGCAGCTTGCGGGGGGGCCAGACAGATACGCAGTATTTT.

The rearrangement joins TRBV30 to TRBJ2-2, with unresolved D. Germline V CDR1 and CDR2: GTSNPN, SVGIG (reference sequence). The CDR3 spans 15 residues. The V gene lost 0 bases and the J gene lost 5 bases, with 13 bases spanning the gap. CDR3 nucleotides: TGTGCCTGGAGTGTATTAGGGCCCCTAACCGGGGAGCTGTTTTTT. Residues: CAWSVLGPLTGELFF.

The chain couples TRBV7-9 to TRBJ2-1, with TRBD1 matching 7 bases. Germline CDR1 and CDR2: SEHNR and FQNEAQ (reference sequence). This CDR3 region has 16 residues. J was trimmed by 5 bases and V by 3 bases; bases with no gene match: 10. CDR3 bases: TGTGCCAGCAGCTTGACAGGGACATACCAAGACAATGAGCAGTTCTTC. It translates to CASSLTGTYQDNEQFF.

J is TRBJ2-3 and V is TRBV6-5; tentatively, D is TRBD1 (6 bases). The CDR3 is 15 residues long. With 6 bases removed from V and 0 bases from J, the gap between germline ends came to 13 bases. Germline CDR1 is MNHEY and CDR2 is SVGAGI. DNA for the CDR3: TGTGCCAGCAGAGGACAGCCCTCTAGCACAGATACGCAGTATTTT. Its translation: CASRGQPSSTDTQYF.

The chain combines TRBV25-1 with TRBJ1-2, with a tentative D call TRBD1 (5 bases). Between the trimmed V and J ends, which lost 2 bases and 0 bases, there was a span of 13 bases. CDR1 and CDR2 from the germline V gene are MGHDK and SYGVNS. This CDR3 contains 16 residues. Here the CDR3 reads CASSEPGTFSNYGYTF. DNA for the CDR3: TGTGCCAGCAGTGAACCAGGGACCTTTTCTAACTATGGCTACACCTTC.

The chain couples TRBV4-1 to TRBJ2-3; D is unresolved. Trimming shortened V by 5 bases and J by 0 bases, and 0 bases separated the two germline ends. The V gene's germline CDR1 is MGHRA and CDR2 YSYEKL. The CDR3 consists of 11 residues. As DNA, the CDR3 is TGCGCCAGCAGCAGCACAGATACGCAGTATTTT. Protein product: CASSSTDTQYF.

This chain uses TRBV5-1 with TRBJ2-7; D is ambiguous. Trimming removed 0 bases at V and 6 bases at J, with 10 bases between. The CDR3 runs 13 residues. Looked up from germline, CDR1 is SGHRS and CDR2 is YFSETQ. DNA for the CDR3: TGCGCCAGCAGCTTGGTGGCAGGTGGCGAGCAGTACTTC. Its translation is CASSLVAGGEQYF.

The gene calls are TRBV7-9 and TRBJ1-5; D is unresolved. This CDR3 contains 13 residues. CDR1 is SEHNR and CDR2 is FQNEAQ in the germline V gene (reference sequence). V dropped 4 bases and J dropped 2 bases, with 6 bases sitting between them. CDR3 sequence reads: CASSSAGNQPQHF. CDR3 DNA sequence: TGTGCCAGCAGCTCGGCGGGCAATCAGCCCCAGCATTTT.

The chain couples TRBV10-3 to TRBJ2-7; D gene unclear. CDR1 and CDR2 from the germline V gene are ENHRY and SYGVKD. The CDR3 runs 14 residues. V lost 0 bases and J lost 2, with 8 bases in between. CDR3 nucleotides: TGTGCCATCAGTGAGTCGACGGGCCCCTACGAGCAGTACTTC. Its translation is CAISESTGPYEQYF.

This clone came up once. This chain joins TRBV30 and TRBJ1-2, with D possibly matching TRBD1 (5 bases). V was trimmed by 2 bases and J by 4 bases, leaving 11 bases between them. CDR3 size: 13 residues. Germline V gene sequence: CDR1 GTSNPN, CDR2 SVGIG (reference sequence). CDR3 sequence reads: CAWSPGTRYGYTF. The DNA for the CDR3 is TGTGCCTGGAGTCCCGGGACTCGCTATGGCTACACCTTC.

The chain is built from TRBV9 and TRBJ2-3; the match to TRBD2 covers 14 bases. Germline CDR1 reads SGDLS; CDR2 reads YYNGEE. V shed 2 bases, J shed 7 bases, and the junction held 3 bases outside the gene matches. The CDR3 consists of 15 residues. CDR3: CASSVGTSGGYTQYF. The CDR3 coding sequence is TGTGCCAGCAGCGTCGGGACTAGCGGGGGATATACGCAGTATTTT.

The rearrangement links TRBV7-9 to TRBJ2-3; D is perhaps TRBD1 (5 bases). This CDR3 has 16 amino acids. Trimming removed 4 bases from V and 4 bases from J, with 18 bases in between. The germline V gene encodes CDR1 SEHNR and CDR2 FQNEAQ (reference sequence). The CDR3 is CASSSPQGQGSDTQYF. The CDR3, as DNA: TGTGCCAGCAGCTCGCCTCAAGGGCAGGGTTCAGATACGCAGTATTTT.

This chain's CDR3 is CASSSQRLALYGYTF. The DNA of the CDR3 is TGTGCCAGCAGTTCCCAGAGGTTGGCTCTCTATGGCTACACCTTC. V gene TRBV28 combines with J gene TRBJ1-2; no definite D call. Trimming removed 4 bases at V and 4 bases at J, with 16 bases between. CDR1 is MDHEN, CDR2 SYDVKM, per germline. This CDR3 is built from 15 residues.

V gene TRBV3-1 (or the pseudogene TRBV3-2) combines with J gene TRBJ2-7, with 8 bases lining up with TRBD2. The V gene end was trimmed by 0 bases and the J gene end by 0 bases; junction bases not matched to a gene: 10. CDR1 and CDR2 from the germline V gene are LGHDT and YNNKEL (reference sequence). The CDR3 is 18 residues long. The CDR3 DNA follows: TGTGCCAGCAGCCAAGATCGGCTAGCGGGTTTTAGCTCCTACGAGCAGTACTTC. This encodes CASSQDRLAGFSSYEQYF.

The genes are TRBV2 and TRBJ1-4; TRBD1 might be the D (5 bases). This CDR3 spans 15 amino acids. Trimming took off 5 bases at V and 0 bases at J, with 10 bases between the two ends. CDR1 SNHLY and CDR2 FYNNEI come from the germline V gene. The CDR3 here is CASSRDSTTNEKLFF. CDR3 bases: TGTGCCAGCAGTCGGGACTCAACAACTAATGAAAAACTGTTTTTT. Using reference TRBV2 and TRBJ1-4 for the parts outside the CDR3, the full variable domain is EPEVTQTPSHQVTQMGQEVILRCVPISNHLYFYWYRQILGQKVEFLVSFYNNEISEKSEIFDDQFSVERPDGSNFTLKIRSTKLEDSAMYFCASSRDSTTNEKLFFGSGTQLSVL.

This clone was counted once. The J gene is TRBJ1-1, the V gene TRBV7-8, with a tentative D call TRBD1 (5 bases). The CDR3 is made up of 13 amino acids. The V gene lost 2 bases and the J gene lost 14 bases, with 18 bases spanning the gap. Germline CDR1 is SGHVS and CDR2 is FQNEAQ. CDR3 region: CASSLSQDSPVFF. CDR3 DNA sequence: TGTGCCAGCAGCTTATCACAGGACTCCCCGGTCTTCTTT.

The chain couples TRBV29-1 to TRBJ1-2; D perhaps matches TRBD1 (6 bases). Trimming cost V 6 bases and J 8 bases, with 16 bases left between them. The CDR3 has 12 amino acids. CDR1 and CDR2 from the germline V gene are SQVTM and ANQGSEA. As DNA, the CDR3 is TGCAGCGTACGAGGGGGAGTGGAAGGCTACACCTTC. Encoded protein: CSVRGGVEGYTF.

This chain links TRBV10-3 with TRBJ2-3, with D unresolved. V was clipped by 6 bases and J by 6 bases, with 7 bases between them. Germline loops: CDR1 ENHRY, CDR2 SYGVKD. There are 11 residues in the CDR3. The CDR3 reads CAIREEDTQYF. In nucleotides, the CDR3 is TGTGCCATCAGAGAGGAGGATACGCAGTATTTT.